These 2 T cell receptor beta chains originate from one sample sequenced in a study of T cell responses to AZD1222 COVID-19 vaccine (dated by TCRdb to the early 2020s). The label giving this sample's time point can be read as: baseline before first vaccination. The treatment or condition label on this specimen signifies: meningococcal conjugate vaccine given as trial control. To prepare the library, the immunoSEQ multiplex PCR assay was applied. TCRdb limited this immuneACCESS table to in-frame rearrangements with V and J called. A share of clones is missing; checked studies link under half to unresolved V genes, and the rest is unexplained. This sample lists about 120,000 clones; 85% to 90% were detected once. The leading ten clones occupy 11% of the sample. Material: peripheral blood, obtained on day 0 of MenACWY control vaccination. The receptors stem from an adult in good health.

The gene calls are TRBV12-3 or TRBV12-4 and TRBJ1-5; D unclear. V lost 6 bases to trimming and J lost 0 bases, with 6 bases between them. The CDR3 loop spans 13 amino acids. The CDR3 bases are TGTGCCAGCAGACTTGATAGCAATCAGCCCCAGCATTTT. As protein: CASRLDSNQPQHF.

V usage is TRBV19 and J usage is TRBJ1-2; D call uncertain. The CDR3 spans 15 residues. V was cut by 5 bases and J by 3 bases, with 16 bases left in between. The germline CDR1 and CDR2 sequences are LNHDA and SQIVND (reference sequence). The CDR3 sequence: CASSVGIAWDYGYTF. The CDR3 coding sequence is TGTGCCAGTAGTGTCGGGATTGCTTGGGACTATGGCTACACCTTC.